This TCR beta chain was captured in a study of tumor-infiltrating lymphocytes in primary liver carcinoma. General observations from the study: Tumors and blood were compared for top-250-clone fraction, and tumors had the significantly higher value (p = 0.039). Compared with tumor region pairs, tumor-adjacent and tumor-blood pairs overlapped less. There were only about 7.5-25% of top clones found in all five tumor regions.

The germline gives CDR1 GTSNPN, CDR2 SVGIG (reference sequence). This CDR3 contains 14 residues. A single count supports this clonotype. Its antigen is unidentified. It may be a read error: a sequence one base away is much more abundant. Unsorted bulk tissue of roughly 18-31 mg yielded co-extracted RNA and DNA. Primary liver carcinoma in the patients was surgically resected. Reverse transcription of approximately 520 ng total RNA with a constant-region primer produced TCR beta cDNA. For TCR beta, libraries were produced by three nested multiplex PCR rounds using slightly modified ARM-PCR. Researchers ran the first two PCR rounds for roughly 11 cycles each with TRBV1-TRBV30 forward primers and a C-beta reverse primer. TCRdb reprocessed the multiplex PCR reads with MiXCR, giving one entry per CDR3 protein. Of roughly 120,000 distinct CDR3 sequences in the sample, approximately 70% were seen once.

The sequencing sample was made of liver tumor tissue from sampling region 1. Subset reported: tumor region T1, superior pole. The V and J genes are TRBV30 and TRBJ2-7; tentative D call: TRBD1 (6 bases). The sequence derives from a woman aged 60 to 75 with primary liver carcinoma and hepatitis B virus infection. This CDR3 is CARSEGVEPYEQYF. CDR3 bases: TGTGCCCGGAGTGAGGGGGTAGAGCCCTACGAGCAGTACTTC.